In its sample, the clone carrying this T cell receptor beta chain was seen once. The sample is drawn from a study of a mutant IDH1 vaccine in newly diagnosed glioma. Time point reported: baseline, week 1 (first vaccination visit). Treatment meaning: pre-vaccination baseline after standard-of-care therapy. Sequenced by immunoSEQ multiplex PCR; TCRdb stores in-frame clones only, minus some. The sample contains 20,000 to 25,000 clones, about nine tenths of which appear only once. This TCR derives from a man younger than 40 with glioma. The sequences come from PBMCs, collected from a glioma patient treated with radiotherapy, temozolomide or both.

In nucleotides, the CDR3 is TGCGCCAGCAGCCCGGGCCCGGGGGGGGGCGGGACTGAAGCTTTCTTT. Its translation is CASSPGPGGGGTEAFF. The chain has TRBV4-1 and TRBJ1-1; possible D gene TRBD1, 6 bases. Trimming pared 4 bases from V and 5 bases from J, leaving 20 bases between. Germline CDR1 reads MGHRA; CDR2 reads YSYEKL. The CDR3 runs 16 residues.